Following are 20 T cell receptor beta chains from one sample sequenced in a study of cytomegalovirus exposure and HLA in healthy donors. Vbeta (60) and Jbeta (13) primers were used in the PCR. Measured with immunoSEQ multiplex PCR; TCRdb has only the in-frame clones, and not every one. The sample holds around 180,000 clones, around nine tenths seen once. The source material was PBMCs. Receptors were obtained from a young woman in good health and CMV-seronegative.

The V gene is TRBV7-3, the J gene TRBJ2-1; D is possibly TRBD2 (5 bases). Germline CDR1 and CDR2: SGHTA and FQGTGA. CDR3 length: 16 residues. The V end was cut by 1 base, the J end by 4 bases, with 14 bases between. The CDR3 here is CASSLIGGISYNEQFF. Here the CDR3 DNA reads TGTGCCAGCAGCTTAATAGGAGGCATAAGTTACAATGAGCAGTTCTTC.

This chain links TRBV7-2 with TRBJ2-2, with 9 bases that match TRBD2. Germline values: CDR1 SGHTA, CDR2 FQGNSA. This CDR3 is built from 16 residues. V shed 3 bases and J 2 bases; nucleotides not matched to a gene: 4. Here the CDR3 DNA reads TGTGCCAGCAGCTTCTCTAGCGGGAAAAACACCGGGGAGCTGTTTTTT. Protein sequence: CASSFSSGKNTGELFF.

The chain recombines TRBV4-2 with TRBJ2-7; no clear D gene. The CDR3 loop spans 15 amino acids. V gave up 0 bases and J gave up 4 bases, with 13 bases separating them. Germline-derived CDR1 and CDR2 are LGHNA and YNFKEQ. The CDR3 DNA is TGTGCCAGCAGCCAAGATCCAGGCCCATTTTACGAGCAGTACTTC. This gives the protein CASSQDPGPFYEQYF.

This chain joins TRBV27 and TRBJ2-1; 11 bases fit TRBD2. The CDR3 contains 15 residues. Germline V gene lookup returns CDR1 MNHEY and CDR2 SMNVEV (reference sequence). V shed 2 bases and J 4 bases; nucleotides not matched to a gene: 1. CDR3 loop: CASSLGTSGYNEQFF. CDR3 nucleotide sequence: TGTGCCAGCAGTTTAGGGACTAGCGGTTACAATGAGCAGTTCTTC.

This clone showed up just once. The chain joins TRBV27 to TRBJ2-7, with 13 bases that match TRBD2. V lost 6 bases and J lost 4; bases outside the gene matches: 12. Germline V CDR1 and CDR2: MNHEY, SMNVEV (reference sequence). The CDR3 has 17 residues. The CDR3 here is CASRRTTSGRGGYEQYF. In DNA, the CDR3 is TGTGCCAGCAGGAGGACAACTAGCGGGAGGGGAGGGTACGAGCAGTACTTC.

The CDR3 loop reads CASSLLQVRGYGYTF. CDR3 nucleotide sequence: TGTGCCAGCAGTTTATTGCAGGTGCGGGGCTATGGCTACACCTTC. The chain employs TRBV28 and TRBJ1-2; D is uncertain. Germline assignment: CDR1 MDHEN and CDR2 SYDVKM. The CDR3 runs to 15 residues. V was clipped by 1 base and J by 4 bases, with 13 bases between them.

The V and J genes are TRBV10-3 and TRBJ1-2; TRBD1 matches at 8 bases. The V segment lost 0 bases and the J segment 7 bases; nucleotides outside the gene matches: 7. The CDR3 sequence is 15 residues long. CDR1 and CDR2 (germline): ENHRY, SYGVKD. CDR3 region: CAISESTGEYPGYTF. CDR3 in DNA: TGTGCCATCAGTGAGTCGACAGGGGAGTACCCTGGCTACACCTTC.

The chain joins TRBV5-4 to TRBJ1-2, with D tentatively TRBD1 (5 bases). Germline V CDR1 and CDR2: SGHNT, YYREEE (reference sequence). Trimming took 1 base from V and 4 from J, leaving 5 bases between them. This CDR3 is built from 12 residues. The CDR3 reads CASSLTGYGYTF. CDR3 DNA: TGTGCCAGCAGCTTGACAGGCTATGGCTACACCTTC.

This rearrangement joins TRBV28 to TRBJ1-2; D remains unclear. Germline V gene data show CDR1 as MDHEN and CDR2 as SYDVKM. V lost 6 bases to trimming and J lost 5 bases, with 10 bases between them. There are 12 residues in the CDR3. CDR3 region: CASRGSSYGYTF. The CDR3, as DNA: TGTGCCAGCAGGGGCAGTTCTTATGGCTACACCTTC.

This chain joins TRBV7-6 and TRBJ1-2; possible D gene TRBD1, 6 bases. The germline gives CDR1 SGHVS, CDR2 FNYEAQ. V was cut by 3 bases and J by 0 bases, with 20 bases left in between. The CDR3 consists of 18 residues. The CDR3 is CASSFSGTRKQPNYGYTF. CDR3 sequence (DNA): TGTGCCAGCAGCTTTTCTGGGACAAGAAAACAGCCTAACTATGGCTACACCTTC.

The chain uses TRBV30 and TRBJ2-5, with 12 nucleotides matching TRBD2. V gave up 4 bases and J gave up 5 bases; unmatched junction bases: 11. The CDR3 covers 16 residues. Germline CDR1 reads GTSNPN; CDR2 reads SVGIG (reference sequence). Here the CDR3 reads CAWTRPSGRAEETQYF. The CDR3 DNA sequence: TGTGCCTGGACCCGCCCTAGCGGGAGGGCCGAGGAGACCCAGTACTTC.

This chain links TRBV10-3 with TRBJ2-2; 7 nucleotides align to TRBD1. Trimming took 6 bases from V and 0 from J; bases not matched to a gene: 1. The CDR3 sequence is 14 residues long. Germline V lookup: CDR1 ENHRY, CDR2 SYGVKD. The CDR3 region is CAISGTANTGELFF. The CDR3 DNA reads as TGTGCCATCAGCGGGACAGCGAACACCGGGGAGCTGTTTTTT.

Only one count was recorded for this clone. V and J are TRBV5-1 and TRBJ2-2; TRBD2 aligns across 13 bases. In germline, CDR1 is SGHRS, CDR2 YFSETQ. The V gene end was trimmed by 1 base and the J gene end by 6 bases; junction bases not matched to a gene: 3. The CDR3 sequence is 16 residues long. This chain's CDR3 is CASSLSGTSGAGELFF. The CDR3 DNA reads as TGCGCCAGCAGCTTGTCCGGGACTAGCGGGGCCGGGGAGCTGTTTTTT. Looking up the rest from reference TRBV5-1 and TRBJ2-2 gives the full variable domain: KAGVTQTPRYLIKTRGQQVTLSCSPISGHRSVSWYQQTPGQGLQFLFEYFSETQRNKGNFPGRFSGRQFSNSRSEMNVSTLELGDSALYLCASSLSGTSGAGELFFGEGSRLTVL.

The V call is TRBV18, the J call TRBJ1-1; D may be TRBD1 (6 bases). Germline V CDR1 and CDR2: KGHSH, LQKENI. The CDR3 length is 15 residues. Trimming left V 3 bases short and J 0 bases short, with 11 bases between. CDR3 in amino acids: CASSPGEGVNTEAFF. The CDR3 region has the DNA TGTGCCAGCTCACCGGGCGAGGGGGTGAACACTGAAGCTTTCTTT. The full variable domain, its missing parts supplied by reference TRBV18 and TRBJ1-1, is NAGVMQNPRHLVRRRGQEARLRCSPMKGHSHVYWYRQLPEEGLKFMVYLQKENIIDESGMPKERFSAEFPKEGPSILRIQQVVRGDSAAYFCASSPGEGVNTEAFFGQGTRLTVV.

V and J are TRBV9 and TRBJ2-5; D is perhaps TRBD2 (5 bases). The CDR3 runs 13 residues. Germline CDR1 is SGDLS and CDR2 is YYNGEE. V lost 4 bases, J lost 5 bases, and 12 bases lay in between. CDR3 sequence: CASSFGEWETQYF. CDR3 DNA: TGTGCCAGCAGCTTCGGGGAGTGGGAGACCCAGTACTTC. Full variable domain (outside the CDR3, taken from reference TRBV9 and TRBJ2-5): DSGVTQTPKHLITATGQRVTLRCSPRSGDLSVYWYQQSLDQGLQFLIQYYNGEERAKGNILERFSAQQFPDLHSELNLSSLELGDSALYFCASSFGEWETQYFGPGTRLLVL.

This rearrangement joins TRBV5-1 to TRBJ1-2; tentative D call: TRBD1 (6 bases). V was pared by 0 bases and J by 5 bases, with 17 bases between. Germline V lookup: CDR1 SGHRS, CDR2 YFSETQ. This CDR3 is 16 amino acids long. The CDR3 DNA follows: TGCGCCAGCAGCTTGGAGTTTGGGGGCGGAATATATGGCTACACCTTC. Translating it yields CASSLEFGGGIYGYTF.

For the CDR3, the DNA is TGTGCCAGCAGTCAGGGGAGGGCTTATCAAGAGACCCAGTACTTC. This translates into CASSQGRAYQETQYF. J is TRBJ2-5 and V is TRBV25-1; a possible D gene is TRBD2 (7 bases). The germline CDR1 and CDR2 sequences are MGHDK and SYGVNS. The ends were cut back, 5 bases at V and 2 bases at J, with 15 bases in the middle. The CDR3 totals 15 residues. The full variable domain, its missing parts supplied by reference TRBV25-1 and TRBJ2-5, is EADIYQTPRYLVIGTGKKITLECSQTMGHDKMYWYQQDPGMELHLIHYSYGVNSTEKGDLSSESTVSRIRTEHFPLTLESARPSHTSQYLCASSQGRAYQETQYFGPGTRLLVL.

The genes are TRBV6-5 and TRBJ1-3; unclear D gene. The germline V gene has CDR1 MNHEY and CDR2 SVGAGI. CDR3 size: 15 residues. Trimming pared 2 bases from V and 0 bases from J, leaving 8 bases between. CDR3 amino acids: CASSYTGSSGNTIYF. CDR3 sequence (DNA): TGTGCCAGCAGTTACACCGGGAGCTCTGGAAACACCATATATTTT.

The chain couples TRBV14 to TRBJ2-7; no reliable D call. Germline V CDR1 and CDR2: SGHDN, FVKESK. The ends were cut back, 1 base at V and 3 bases at J, with 10 bases in the middle. CDR3 length: 14 residues. CDR3 nucleotide sequence: TGTGCCAGCAGCCAAGTGTCAGAAGACTACGAGCAGTACTTC. Amino acids: CASSQVSEDYEQYF.

On this clone itself: At one of its ends the junction is not consistent with the germline gene, which may arise from a read error. The genes are TRBV7-9 and TRBJ1-5; TRBD1 might be the D (6 bases). The CDR3 spans 14 residues. Germline CDR1 is SEHNR and CDR2 is FQNEAQ (reference sequence). The CDR3 sequence is CSSSLAGAAQPQHF. The DNA of the CDR3 is TGTTCCAGCAGCTTAGCGGGGGCGGCTCAGCCCCAGCATTTT.